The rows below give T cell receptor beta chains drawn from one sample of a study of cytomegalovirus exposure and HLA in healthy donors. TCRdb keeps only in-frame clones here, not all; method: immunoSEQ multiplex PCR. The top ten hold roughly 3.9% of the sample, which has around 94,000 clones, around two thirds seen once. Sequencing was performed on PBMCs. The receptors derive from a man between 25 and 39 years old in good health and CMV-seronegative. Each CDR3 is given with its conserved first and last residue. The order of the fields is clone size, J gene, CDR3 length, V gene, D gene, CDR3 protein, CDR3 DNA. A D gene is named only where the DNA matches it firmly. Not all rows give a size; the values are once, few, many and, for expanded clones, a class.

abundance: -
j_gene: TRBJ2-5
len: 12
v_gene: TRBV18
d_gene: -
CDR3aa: CASARVEETQYF
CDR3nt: TGTGCCAGCGCCAGGGTTGAAGAGACCCAGTACTTC

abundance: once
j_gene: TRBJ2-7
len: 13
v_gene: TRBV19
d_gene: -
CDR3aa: CASSLTGFYEQYF
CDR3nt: TGTGCCAGTAGCCTAACAGGGTTCTACGAGCAGTACTTC

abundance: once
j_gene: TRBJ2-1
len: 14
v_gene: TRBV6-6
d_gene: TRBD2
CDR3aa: CASSYGQRENEQFF
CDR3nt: TGTGCCAGCAGTTACGGTCAGCGGGAAAATGAGCAGTTCTTC

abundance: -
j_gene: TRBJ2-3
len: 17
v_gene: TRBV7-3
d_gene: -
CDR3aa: CASRRGGGLQASDTQYF
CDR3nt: TGTGCCAGCAGGCGAGGGGGGGGACTTCAGGCGTCAGATACGCAGTATTTT

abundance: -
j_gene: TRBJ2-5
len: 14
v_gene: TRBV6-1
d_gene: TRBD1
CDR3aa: CASSARDREREQYF
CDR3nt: TGTGCCAGCAGTGCCCGGGACAGGGAACGGGAGCAGTACTTC

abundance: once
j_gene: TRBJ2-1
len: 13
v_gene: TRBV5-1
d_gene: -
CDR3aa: CASSPAGNNEQFF
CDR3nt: TGCGCCAGCAGCCCGGCGGGAAACAATGAGCAGTTCTTC

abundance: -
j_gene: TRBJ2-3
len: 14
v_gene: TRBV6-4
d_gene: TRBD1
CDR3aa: CASSDRQGTDTQYF
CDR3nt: TGTGCCAGCAGTGACCGACAGGGGACAGATACGCAGTATTTT

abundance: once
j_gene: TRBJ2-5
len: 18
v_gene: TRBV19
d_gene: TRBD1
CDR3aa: CASSIGGLGQGPGETQYF
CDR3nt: TGTGCCAGTAGTATAGGGGGCTTAGGACAGGGGCCGGGAGAGACCCAGTACTTC

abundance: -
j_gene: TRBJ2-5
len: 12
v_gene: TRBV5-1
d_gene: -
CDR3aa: CASSVWRETQYF
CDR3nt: TGCGCCAGCAGCGTGTGGAGGGAGACCCAGTACTTC

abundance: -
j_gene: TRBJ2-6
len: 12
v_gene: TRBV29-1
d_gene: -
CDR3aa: CSVASGANVLTF
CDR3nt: TGCAGCGTTGCTTCTGGGGCCAACGTCCTGACTTTC

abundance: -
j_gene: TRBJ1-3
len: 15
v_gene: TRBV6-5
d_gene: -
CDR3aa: CASSYFSRPGNTIYF
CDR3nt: TGTGCCAGCAGTTACTTCTCGCGGCCTGGAAACACCATATATTTT

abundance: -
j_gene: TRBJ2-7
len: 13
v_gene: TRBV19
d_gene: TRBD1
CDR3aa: CASSPQGASEQYF
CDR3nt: TGTGCCAGTTCCCCTCAGGGGGCGAGCGAGCAGTACTTC

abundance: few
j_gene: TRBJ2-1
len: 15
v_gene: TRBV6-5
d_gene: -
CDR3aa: CASSYGGAKYNEQFF
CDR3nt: TGTGCCAGCAGTTACGGGGGGGCGAAATACAATGAGCAGTTCTTC

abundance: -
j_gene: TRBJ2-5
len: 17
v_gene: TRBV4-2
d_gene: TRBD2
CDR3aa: CASSQEGAGGNQETQYF
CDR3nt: TGTGCCAGCAGCCAAGAGGGAGCGGGGGGCAACCAAGAGACCCAGTACTTC

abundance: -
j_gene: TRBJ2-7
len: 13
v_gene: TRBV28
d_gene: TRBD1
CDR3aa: CASSRDSAYEQYF
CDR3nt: TGTGCCAGCAGTCGGGACAGTGCCTACGAGCAGTACTTC

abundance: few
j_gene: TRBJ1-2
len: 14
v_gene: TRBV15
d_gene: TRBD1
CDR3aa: CATSIRTGGYGYTF
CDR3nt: TGTGCCACCAGCATCAGGACAGGGGGCTATGGCTACACCTTC

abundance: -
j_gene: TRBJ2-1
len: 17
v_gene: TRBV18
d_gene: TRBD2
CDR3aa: CASSLNSAGVGYNEQFF
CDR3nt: TGTGCCAGCTCACTAAACTCAGCGGGAGTGGGCTACAATGAGCAGTTCTTC

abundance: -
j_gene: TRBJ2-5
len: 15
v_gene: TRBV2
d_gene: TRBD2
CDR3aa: CASTLSSGRQETQYF
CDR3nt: TGTGCCAGCACTTTGAGTAGCGGGCGACAAGAGACCCAGTACTTC

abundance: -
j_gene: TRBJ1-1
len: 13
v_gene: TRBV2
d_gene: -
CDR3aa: CASITGMNTEAFF
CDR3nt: TGTGCCAGCATTACAGGGATGAACACTGAAGCTTTCTTT

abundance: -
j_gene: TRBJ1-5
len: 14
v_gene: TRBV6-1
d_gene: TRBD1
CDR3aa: CASSEGTGYQPQHF
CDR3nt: TGTGCCAGCAGTGAAGGGACAGGGTATCAGCCCCAGCATTTT

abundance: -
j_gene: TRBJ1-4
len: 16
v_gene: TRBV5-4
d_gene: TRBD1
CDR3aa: CASSHMGASLKTGRIF
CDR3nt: TGTGCCAGCAGCCACATGGGAGCCTCCCTCAAGACAGGGAGGATTTTT

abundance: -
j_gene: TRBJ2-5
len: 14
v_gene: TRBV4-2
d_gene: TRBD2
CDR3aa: CASSQTGGSETQYF
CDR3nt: TGTGCCAGCAGCCAGACGGGGGGGTCGGAGACCCAGTACTTC

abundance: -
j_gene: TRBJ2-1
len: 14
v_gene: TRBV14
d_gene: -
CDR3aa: CASSQGTYRGEQFF
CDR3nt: TGTGCCAGCAGCCAAGGGACTTATAGAGGTGAGCAGTTCTTC

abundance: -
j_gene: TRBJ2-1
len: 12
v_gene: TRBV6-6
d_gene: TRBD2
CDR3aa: CASSFPGGVEFF
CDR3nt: TGTGCCAGCAGTTTCCCCGGGGGGGTCGAGTTCTTC

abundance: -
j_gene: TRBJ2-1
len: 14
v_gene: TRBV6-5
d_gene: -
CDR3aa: CASTPTDLVGEQFF
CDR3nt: TGTGCCAGCACCCCGACGGACTTGGTGGGAGAGCAGTTCTTC

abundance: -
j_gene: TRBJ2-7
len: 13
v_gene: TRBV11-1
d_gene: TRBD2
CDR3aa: CASSLASSGEQCF
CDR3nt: TGTGCCAGCAGCTTAGCGTCTAGCGGCGAGCAGTGCTTC

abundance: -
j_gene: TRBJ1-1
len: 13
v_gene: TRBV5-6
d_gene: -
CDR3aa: CASSLGGDSEAFF
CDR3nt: TGTGCCAGCAGCTTGGGAGGGGACTCTGAAGCTTTCTTT

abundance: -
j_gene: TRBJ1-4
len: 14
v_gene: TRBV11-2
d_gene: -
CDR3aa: CASSLGDTGWGLFF
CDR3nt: TGTGCCAGCAGCTTAGGGGACACGGGTTGGGGACTGTTTTTT

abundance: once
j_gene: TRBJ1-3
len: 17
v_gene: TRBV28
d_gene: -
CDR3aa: CASIQRRGTISGNTIYF
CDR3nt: TGTGCCAGCATCCAGAGACGGGGAACGATCTCTGGAAACACCATATATTTT

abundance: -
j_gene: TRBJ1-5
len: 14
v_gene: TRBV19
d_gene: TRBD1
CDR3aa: CASSIRPGGQPQHF
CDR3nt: TGTGCCAGTAGTATAAGACCAGGGGGTCAGCCCCAGCATTTT

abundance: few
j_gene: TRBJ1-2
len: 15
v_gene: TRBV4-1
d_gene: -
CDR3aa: CASSQDGQAFYGYTF
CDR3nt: TGCGCCAGCAGCCAAGATGGGCAGGCCTTCTATGGCTACACCTTC

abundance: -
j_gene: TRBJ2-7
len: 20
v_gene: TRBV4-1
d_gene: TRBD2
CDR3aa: CASSQAWYGTSGTSSYEQYF
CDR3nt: TGCGCCAGCAGCCAAGCTTGGTACGGGACTAGCGGGACCAGCTCCTACGAGCAGTACTTC

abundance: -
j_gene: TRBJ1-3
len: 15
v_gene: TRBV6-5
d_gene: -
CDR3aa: CASSRSVPSGNTIYF
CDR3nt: TGTGCCAGCAGCCGATCGGTGCCATCTGGAAACACCATATATTTT

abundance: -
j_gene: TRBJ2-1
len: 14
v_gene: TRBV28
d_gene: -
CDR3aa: CASSLTGVMGEQFF
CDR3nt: TGTGCCAGCAGCTTGACGGGAGTAATGGGTGAGCAGTTCTTC

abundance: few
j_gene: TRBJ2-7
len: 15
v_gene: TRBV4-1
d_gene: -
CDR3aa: CASSQDAGGGYEQYF
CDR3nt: TGCGCCAGCAGCCAAGATGCAGGGGGAGGCTACGAGCAGTACTTC

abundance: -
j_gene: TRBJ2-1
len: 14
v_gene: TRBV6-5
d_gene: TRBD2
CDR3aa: CASSNLYGGNEQFF
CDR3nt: TGTGCCAGCAGTAACCTCTACGGGGGGAATGAGCAGTTCTTC

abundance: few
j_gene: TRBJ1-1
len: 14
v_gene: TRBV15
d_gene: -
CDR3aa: CATSRVNSYTEAFF
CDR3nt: TGTGCCACCAGCAGAGTGAACAGTTACACTGAAGCTTTCTTT

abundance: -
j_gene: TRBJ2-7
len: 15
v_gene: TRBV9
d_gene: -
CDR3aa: CASSDGAEGSREQYF
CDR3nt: TGTGCCAGCAGTGACGGTGCGGAGGGGTCCCGCGAGCAGTACTTC

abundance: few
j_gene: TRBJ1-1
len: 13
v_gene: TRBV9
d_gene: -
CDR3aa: CASSVLASTEAFF
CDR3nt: TGTGCCAGCAGCGTTTTAGCGAGCACTGAAGCTTTCTTT

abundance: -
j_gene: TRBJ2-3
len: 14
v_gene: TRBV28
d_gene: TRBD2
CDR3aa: CASRISGSTDTQYF
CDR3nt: TGTGCCAGCAGGATTAGCGGGAGTACAGATACGCAGTATTTT

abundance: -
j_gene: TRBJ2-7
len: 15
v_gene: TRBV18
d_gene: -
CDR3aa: CASSPSLGVGYEQYF
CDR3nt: TGTGCCAGCTCACCATCCCTAGGGGTGGGCTACGAGCAGTACTTC

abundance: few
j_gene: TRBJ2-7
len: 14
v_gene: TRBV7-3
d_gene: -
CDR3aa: CASSPQGGHYEQYF
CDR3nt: TGTGCCAGCAGCCCTCAGGGTGGGCACTACGAGCAGTACTTC

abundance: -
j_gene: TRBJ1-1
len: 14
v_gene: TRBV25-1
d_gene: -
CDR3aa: CASSEWGGNTEAFF
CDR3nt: TGTGCCAGCAGTGAATGGGGGGGAAACACTGAAGCTTTCTTT

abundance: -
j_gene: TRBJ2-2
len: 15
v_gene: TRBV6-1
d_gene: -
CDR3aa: CASSDTGRVTGELFF
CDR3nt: TGTGCCAGCAGTGATACAGGGAGAGTCACCGGGGAGCTGTTTTTT

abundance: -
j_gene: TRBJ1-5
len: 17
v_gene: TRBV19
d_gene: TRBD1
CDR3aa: CASSIGYRGPSNQPQHF
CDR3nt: TGTGCCAGTAGTATAGGCTACAGGGGGCCTAGCAATCAGCCCCAGCATTTT

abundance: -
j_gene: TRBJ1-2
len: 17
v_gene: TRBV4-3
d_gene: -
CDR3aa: CASSQDLTYSQRGGYTF
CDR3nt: TGCGCCAGCAGCCAAGACCTTACTTACAGCCAAAGGGGTGGCTACACCTTC

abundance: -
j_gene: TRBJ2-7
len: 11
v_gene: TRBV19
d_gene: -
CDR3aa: CASASSYEQYF
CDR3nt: TGTGCCAGCGCCAGCTCCTACGAGCAGTACTTC

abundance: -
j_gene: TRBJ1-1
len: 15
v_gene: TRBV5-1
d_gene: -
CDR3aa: CASSWNPGRNTEAFF
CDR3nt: TGCGCCAGCAGCTGGAACCCCGGGAGGAACACTGAAGCTTTCTTT

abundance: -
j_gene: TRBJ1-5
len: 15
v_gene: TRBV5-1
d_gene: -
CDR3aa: CASSILGGDRQPQHF
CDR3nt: TGCGCCAGCAGCATCCTTGGAGGGGATAGGCAGCCCCAGCATTTT

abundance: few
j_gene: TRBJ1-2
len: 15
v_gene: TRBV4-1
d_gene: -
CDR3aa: CASSQDWARGYGYTF
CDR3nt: TGCGCCAGCAGCCAAGATTGGGCCAGGGGTTATGGCTACACCTTC